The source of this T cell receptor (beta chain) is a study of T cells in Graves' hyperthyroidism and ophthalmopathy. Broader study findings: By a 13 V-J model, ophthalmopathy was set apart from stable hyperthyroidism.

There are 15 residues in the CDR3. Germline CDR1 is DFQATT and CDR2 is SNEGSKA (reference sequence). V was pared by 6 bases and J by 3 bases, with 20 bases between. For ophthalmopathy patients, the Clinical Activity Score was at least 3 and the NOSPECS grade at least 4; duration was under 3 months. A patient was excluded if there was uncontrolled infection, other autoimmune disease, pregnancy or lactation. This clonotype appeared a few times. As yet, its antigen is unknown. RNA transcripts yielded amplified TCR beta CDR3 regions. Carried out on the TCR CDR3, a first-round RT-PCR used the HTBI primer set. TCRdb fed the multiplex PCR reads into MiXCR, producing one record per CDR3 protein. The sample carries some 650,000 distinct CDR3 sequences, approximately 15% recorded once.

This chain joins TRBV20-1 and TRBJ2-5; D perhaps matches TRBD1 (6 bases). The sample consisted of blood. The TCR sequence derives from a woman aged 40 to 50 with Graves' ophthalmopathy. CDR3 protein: CSAPGVDSIEETQYF. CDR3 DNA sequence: TGCAGTGCGCCAGGAGTGGACAGCATAGAAGAGACCCAGTACTTC.